These 30 T cell receptor beta chains share one sample of origin, sequenced in a study of blood T cell repertoires in COVID-19. The protocol was immunoSEQ multiplex PCR, while the TCRdb copy is restricted to in-frame clones and leaves out a portion. The sample carries around 100,000 clones, approximately 84% recorded once. Input material: peripheral blood. The source of these receptors is a human donor in a cohort sampled during active COVID-19.

This sequence joins TRBV6-2 or TRBV6-3 and TRBJ1-1; D unresolved. V shed 2 bases and J shed 0 bases, with 10 bases lying between them. Per the germline V gene, CDR1 is MNHEY and CDR2 is SVGEGT. This CDR3 has 15 residues. The CDR3: CASSYRGLLNTEAFF. DNA of the CDR3: TGTGCCAGCAGTTACCGGGGTCTCCTGAACACTGAAGCTTTCTTT.

The chain employs TRBV28 and TRBJ1-4; 11 bases map to TRBD1. After removal of 4 bases from V and 6 bases from J, the junction contained 7 bases not matched to a gene. The CDR3 contains 16 residues. The germline V gene has CDR1 MDHEN and CDR2 SYDVKM. The CDR3 reads CASSSPGTGGYEKLFF. Written as DNA, the CDR3 is TGTGCCAGCAGTTCTCCAGGGACAGGGGGATATGAAAAACTGTTTTTT.

The genes are TRBV5-1 and TRBJ2-3, with a possible D match to TRBD2 (5 bases). Germline values: CDR1 SGHRS, CDR2 YFSETQ. The CDR3 spans 15 residues. With 4 bases removed from V and 2 bases from J, the gap between germline ends came to 14 bases. The CDR3 DNA follows: TGCGCCAGCAGCACACCCTCGGGGTTCACAGATACGCAGTATTTT. Its protein is CASSTPSGFTDTQYF.

The chain uses TRBV5-1 and TRBJ2-7; the D gene is possibly TRBD1 (5 bases). V was shortened by 0 bases and J by 5 bases, with 12 bases between the two germline ends. The CDR3 spans 14 residues. Germline lookup yields CDR1 SGHRS and CDR2 YFSETQ. This CDR3 reads CASSLAQVGDEQYF. The CDR3 nucleotides are TGCGCCAGCAGCTTGGCACAGGTAGGGGACGAGCAGTACTTC.

The genes are TRBV11-2 and TRBJ1-5; D is uncertain. V dropped 0 bases and J dropped 8 bases, with 8 bases sitting between them. The CDR3 has 13 residues. The V gene's germline CDR1 is SGHAT and CDR2 FQNNGV. CDR3 in amino acids: CASSLDGREPQHF. The CDR3 DNA reads as TGTGCCAGCAGCTTAGACGGGAGGGAGCCCCAGCATTTT.

The gene calls are TRBV5-6 and TRBJ2-5; possible D gene TRBD2, 6 bases. The germline V and J ends were trimmed by 0 bases and 4 bases, with 7 bases remaining between them. Germline-derived CDR1 and CDR2 are SGHDT and YYEEEE. The CDR3 totals 13 residues. The CDR3 DNA is TGTGCCAGCAGCTTGGCCGGGGGAGAGACCCAGTACTTC. Translating gives CASSLAGGETQYF.

The V call is TRBV10-3, the J call TRBJ2-5; 7 positions agree with TRBD2. CDR3 length: 13 residues. Germline V gene lookup returns CDR1 ENHRY and CDR2 SYGVKD. V was clipped by 7 bases and J by 2 bases; unmatched bases: 4. This chain's CDR3 is CAIKASGQETQYF. The CDR3 DNA reads TGTGCCATCAAGGCTAGCGGACAAGAGACCCAGTACTTC.

The chain links TRBV6-5 to TRBJ2-5, with TRBD2 matching 10 bases. CDR1 MNHEY and CDR2 SVGAGI come from the germline V gene. Germline trimming cut 6 bases from V and 4 bases from J; bases unmatched to any gene: 8. The CDR3 sequence is 15 residues long. The DNA of the CDR3 is TGTGCCAGCAGATTTCTAGCGGGAGCAGCAGAGACCCAGTACTTC. Translation gives CASRFLAGAAETQYF.

Here the CDR3 DNA reads TGTGCCACCAGCAAGTCCTCGGGGTGGGGGCAGACTGGAAACACCATATATTTT. The encoded protein is CATSKSSGWGQTGNTIYF. The rearrangement uses TRBV15 and TRBJ1-3, with D possibly TRBD1 on 6 matching bases. V lost 4 bases and J lost 2, with 21 bases in between. The CDR3 is made up of 18 amino acids. Germline values: CDR1 LNHNV, CDR2 YYDKDF (reference sequence).

The chain combines TRBV10-3 with TRBJ1-3; TRBD1 aligns across 7 bases. V lost 8 bases, J lost 4 bases, and 14 bases stayed unmatched. From germline, CDR1 is ENHRY and CDR2 SYGVKD. The CDR3 extends over 16 amino acids. Here the CDR3 reads CAIGGPPGGLGNTIYF. Written as DNA, the CDR3 is TGTGCCATCGGTGGCCCACCAGGGGGGCTCGGAAACACCATATATTTT.

The rearrangement uses TRBV18 and TRBJ2-7, with TRBD1 identical over 8 bases. Unmatched junction bases numbered 7, after V lost 2 bases and J lost 4 bases. Germline loops: CDR1 KGHSH, CDR2 LQKENI. This CDR3 contains 15 residues. This CDR3 reads CASSPGQGARYEQYF. CDR3 DNA: TGTGCCAGCTCACCAGGGCAGGGGGCTAGGTACGAGCAGTACTTC.

This chain links TRBV5-4 with TRBJ2-1; 16 nucleotides agree with TRBD2. CDR3 length: 15 amino acids. The V gene end was trimmed by 4 bases and the J gene end by 9 bases; junction bases not matched to a gene: 4. The V gene's germline CDR1 is SGHNT and CDR2 YYREEE (reference sequence). The CDR3: CASSPGTSGGVEQFF. DNA of the CDR3: TGTGCCAGCAGCCCAGGGACTAGCGGGGGGGTTGAGCAGTTCTTC.

The rearrangement uses TRBV6-5 and TRBJ1-6; 9 bases line up with TRBD1. The CDR3 is 15 residues long. Trimming removed 6 bases from V and 6 bases from J; junction bases left unmatched: 6. Per germline, CDR1 MNHEY and CDR2 SVGAGI. In nucleotides, the CDR3 is TGTGCCAGCAGGGCGGACAGGGGTAGTAATTCACCCCTCCACTTT. Encoded protein: CASRADRGSNSPLHF.

This chain connects TRBV10-3 to TRBJ2-1; TRBD2 matches at 13 bases. There are 15 residues in the CDR3. Germline lookup yields CDR1 ENHRY and CDR2 SYGVKD. V dropped 2 bases and J dropped 8; count of bases not matched to a gene: 3. The CDR3 DNA reads as TGTGCCATCAGTGAGGGACTAGCGGGGGTCTATGAGCAGTTCTTC. Protein: CAISEGLAGVYEQFF.

The rearrangement links TRBV6-6 to TRBJ1-2; 7 positions agree with TRBD1. Germline CDR1 reads MNHNY; CDR2 reads SVGAGI (reference sequence). The V gene end was trimmed by 2 bases and the J gene end by 6 bases; junction bases not matched to a gene: 3. CDR3 length: 13 residues. In DNA form, the CDR3 reads TGTGCCAGCAGTTACGGTCAGGGGGATGGCTACACCTTC. Translated, it gives CASSYGQGDGYTF.

V and J are TRBV7-8 and TRBJ2-1; 11 nucleotides match TRBD2. J was trimmed by 4 bases and V by 2 bases; bases with no gene match: 4. Looked up from germline, CDR1 is SGHVS and CDR2 is FQNEAQ. This CDR3 has 16 residues. CDR3 bases: TGTGCCAGCAGCTTAATGGCTAGCGGGAGGTACAATGAGCAGTTCTTC. Translating gives CASSLMASGRYNEQFF.

This clone appeared a single time. This chain links TRBV25-1 with TRBJ1-5; 7 nucleotides match TRBD1. V dropped 6 bases and J dropped 7; count of bases not matched to a gene: 6. Germline values: CDR1 MGHDK, CDR2 SYGVNS. This CDR3 is built from 13 residues. Here the CDR3 reads CASSQGVGQPQHF. The DNA of the CDR3 is TGTGCCAGCAGCCAGGGGGTGGGGCAGCCCCAGCATTTT. Filled out from reference TRBV25-1 and TRBJ1-5, the complete variable domain reads EADIYQTPRYLVIGTGKKITLECSQTMGHDKMYWYQQDPGMELHLIHYSYGVNSTEKGDLSSESTVSRIRTEHFPLTLESARPSHTSQYLCASSQGVGQPQHFGDGTRLSIL.

The V gene is TRBV7-8, the J gene TRBJ2-7; 8 bases align to TRBD1. Germline V gene data show CDR1 as SGHVS and CDR2 as FQNEAQ. This CDR3 is built from 14 residues. The V and J ends lost 2 bases and 3 bases, in that order; junction bases with no gene match: 3. The CDR3 DNA is TGTGCCAGCAGCTTAAGGACAGGGAACTACGAGCAGTACTTC. Residues: CASSLRTGNYEQYF.

This chain connects TRBV10-3 to TRBJ2-1, with 8 positions matching TRBD1. V was clipped by 1 base and J by 0 bases; unmatched bases: 2. Germline V CDR1 and CDR2: ENHRY, SYGVKD. The CDR3 sequence is 16 residues long. The CDR3 DNA reads as TGTGCCATCAGTGAGTTAACAGGGGGCTCCTACAATGAGCAGTTCTTC. Translated: CAISELTGGSYNEQFF.

The sample holds one count of this clone. The CDR3, as DNA: TGTGCCAGCAGTGAAGGGCAGGTGATGGTCTACGAGCAGTACTTC. It encodes CASSEGQVMVYEQYF. The rearrangement uses TRBV6-1 and TRBJ2-7; no reliable D call. Trimming stripped 1 base from V and 3 bases from J, with 13 bases between. The CDR3 covers 15 residues. Germline assignment: CDR1 MNHNS and CDR2 SASEGT.

The V call is TRBV7-3, the J call TRBJ2-2; tentatively, D is TRBD1 (5 bases). V gave up 4 bases and J gave up 2 bases, with 8 bases separating them. Germline CDR1 is SGHTA and CDR2 is FQGTGA. CDR3 length: 14 residues. The CDR3 here is CASSSDTNTGELFF. CDR3 DNA sequence: TGTGCCAGCAGCTCGGACACAAACACCGGGGAGCTGTTTTTT.

The chain employs TRBV5-1 and TRBJ2-5; 11 nucleotides match TRBD2. Germline-derived CDR1 and CDR2 are SGHRS and YFSETQ. After removal of 1 base from V and 6 bases from J, the junction contained 8 bases not matched to a gene. The CDR3 extends over 16 amino acids. This CDR3 is CASSLLTSGTGQTQYF. In DNA form, the CDR3 reads TGCGCCAGCAGCTTGTTGACTAGCGGGACCGGGCAGACCCAGTACTTC.

The rearrangement uses TRBV6-4 and TRBJ1-2; a weak D match, TRBD1 (6 bases). Germline CDR1 MRHNA, CDR2 SNTAGT. V lost 10 bases and J lost 8, with 14 bases in between. The CDR3 is 11 residues long. CDR3 loop: CATRTEGGYTF. CDR3 DNA: TGTGCCACCAGGACAGAAGGCGGCTACACCTTC.

This clone was counted once. J is TRBJ2-2 and V is TRBV7-8; 8 nucleotides agree with TRBD1. This CDR3 region has 15 residues. J was trimmed by 7 bases and V by 3 bases; bases with no gene match: 7. Germline CDR1 is SGHVS and CDR2 is FQNEAQ. The CDR3 DNA reads as TGTGCCAGCAGCTTTCAGGACAGGGTAGGCGGGGAGCTGTTTTTT. This gives the protein CASSFQDRVGGELFF. The variable domain in full, completed from reference TRBV7-8 and TRBJ2-2, reads GAGVSQSPRYKVAKRGQDVALRCDPISGHVSLFWYQQALGQGPEFLTYFQNEAQLDKSGLPSDRFFAERPEGSVSTLKIQRTQQEDSAVYLCASSFQDRVGGELFFGEGSRLTVL.

The chain carries TRBV30 and TRBJ2-7, with a possible D match to TRBD2 (6 bases). V lost 0 bases and J lost 5, with 11 bases in between. The CDR3 is 13 residues long. Per the germline V gene, CDR1 is GTSNPN and CDR2 is SVGIG (reference sequence). In nucleotides, the CDR3 is TGTGCCTGGAGTGTAGGCGGGACCGACGAGCAGTACTTC. Its translation is CAWSVGGTDEQYF.

CDR3 DNA sequence: TGTGCCAGCGGGCATGTGCAAGAGACCCAGTACTTC. It encodes CASGHVQETQYF. The chain has TRBV2 and TRBJ2-5; D gene ambiguous. From germline, CDR1 is SNHLY and CDR2 FYNNEI. The ends were cut back, 8 bases at V and 2 bases at J, with 9 bases in the middle. CDR3 size: 12 residues.

This clone was observed a single time. The chain has TRBV18 and TRBJ2-3, with D unclear. The V end lost 0 bases, the J end lost 6 bases, and 7 bases lay between the germline ends. The CDR3 loop spans 13 amino acids. Germline V gives CDR1 KGHSH, CDR2 LQKENI. CDR3 in DNA: TGTGCCAGCTCACCACCCGGTTCGGATACGCAGTATTTT. Its translation: CASSPPGSDTQYF.

The J gene is TRBJ2-7, the V gene TRBV5-4, with 10 bases identical to TRBD1. Trimming removed 5 bases from V and 6 bases from J; junction bases left unmatched: 5. The CDR3 loop spans 13 amino acids. Germline-derived CDR1 and CDR2 are SGHNT and YYREEE (reference sequence). CDR3 loop: CASSQDRGGEQYF. The CDR3 DNA reads as TGTGCCAGCAGTCAGGACAGGGGGGGCGAGCAGTACTTC.

The chain carries TRBV28 and TRBJ2-2, with D possibly TRBD1 on 6 matching bases. The length of the CDR3 is 15 residues. V was pared by 10 bases and J by 1 base, with 16 bases between. Per germline, CDR1 MDHEN and CDR2 SYDVKM. CDR3: CATDRSTRNTGELFF. For the CDR3, the DNA is TGTGCCACCGACAGGTCTACAAGGAACACCGGGGAGCTGTTTTTT.

The chain is built from TRBV6-5 and TRBJ1-1, with D tentatively TRBD1 (5 bases). Germline V gene lookup returns CDR1 MNHEY and CDR2 SVGAGI. V lost 2 bases and J 4 bases, leaving 17 bases between the germline ends. The CDR3 extends over 16 amino acids. The CDR3 reads CASSYHPAGGSTEAFF. DNA for the CDR3: TGTGCCAGCAGTTACCACCCGGCCGGGGGAAGCACTGAAGCTTTCTTT.